A selection of T cell receptor beta chains follows, all from one sample in a study of cytomegalovirus exposure and HLA in healthy donors. Generated by immunoSEQ multiplex PCR, the TCRdb table keeps only in-frame clones and is missing some. The sample consists of approximately 130,000 clones, roughly four fifths of them appearing once. Input material: PBMCs. These receptor sequences come from a woman aged 45-60 years in good health and CMV-seronegative. The CDR3 runs from the conserved cysteine through the conserved F or W. D genes are given only for firm matches. The listing skips clone size in some rows; elsewhere it reads once, few, many or a size class.

D gene,J gene,clone size,V gene,CDR3 protein,CDR3 DNA
.,TRBJ1-2,.,TRBV5-1,CASKVGVRRGADGYTF,TGCGCCAGCAAAGTGGGCGTTCGACGGGGGGCGGATGGCTACACCTTC
.,TRBJ1-5,few,TRBV19,CASSMGRYNQPQHF,TGTGCCAGTAGTATGGGGCGGTATAATCAGCCCCAGCATTTT
TRBD2,TRBJ2-5,.,TRBV11-3,CASSLARGRREETQYF,TGTGCCAGCAGCTTAGCTCGCGGGAGGAGGGAAGAGACCCAGTACTTC
TRBD1,TRBJ2-5,once,TRBV29-1,CSVGQVRQETQYF,TGCAGCGTGGGACAGGTGAGGCAAGAGACCCAGTACTTC
TRBD1,TRBJ2-5,.,TRBV7-8,CASSPSRDRGPYHVGHF,TGTGCCAGCAGCCCTTCCCGGGACAGGGGCCCCTATCATGTCGGCCACTTC
.,TRBJ1-1,.,TRBV19,CASSIGQGNTEAFF,TGTGCCAGTAGTATAGGTCAGGGGAACACTGAAGCTTTCTTT
.,TRBJ2-7,.,TRBV7-9,CASSLAGGLYEQYF,TGTGCCAGCAGCTTAGCAGGCGGACTCTACGAGCAGTACTTC
.,TRBJ1-1,.,TRBV7-9,CASSGDFLNTEAFF,TGTGCCAGCAGCGGGGACTTTTTGAACACTGAAGCTTTCTTT
.,TRBJ2-7,.,TRBV29-1,CSVEVRKYEQYF,TGCAGCGTTGAGGTCAGAAAGTACGAGCAGTACTTC
TRBD1,TRBJ2-5,.,TRBV28,CASDRGREETQYF,TGTGCCAGCGACAGGGGGCGGGAAGAGACCCAGTACTTC
TRBD1,TRBJ1-5,.,TRBV28,CASCRDRDQPQHF,TGTGCCAGCTGCCGGGACAGGGACCAGCCCCAGCATTTT
TRBD1,TRBJ2-7,few,TRBV6-5,CASSYRRQGAYEQYF,TGTGCCAGCAGTTACCGACGACAGGGAGCCTACGAGCAGTACTTC
.,TRBJ2-5,.,TRBV30,CAWRRGETQYF,TGTGCCTGGAGGAGGGGGGAGACCCAGTACTTC
.,TRBJ1-1,.,TRBV4-2,CASSQESRTENTEAFF,TGTGCCAGCAGCCAAGAGTCCCGGACAGAGAACACTGAAGCTTTCTTT
.,TRBJ2-7,.,TRBV25-1,CASSEYVKQYEQYF,TGTGCCAGCAGTGAATATGTCAAACAGTACGAGCAGTACTTC
TRBD2,TRBJ2-1,.,TRBV9,CASKRGTSNNEQFF,TGTGCCAGCAAAAGGGGGACTAGCAACAATGAGCAGTTCTTC
.,TRBJ1-2,.,TRBV29-1,CSVLESNYGYTF,TGCAGCGTTCTTGAGTCTAACTATGGCTACACCTTC
.,TRBJ1-5,.,TRBV4-3,CASSQEWSRGIRPQHF,TGCGCCAGCAGCCAAGAGTGGTCCAGGGGCATAAGGCCCCAGCATTTT
.,TRBJ2-5,few,TRBV30,CAWSLVQETQYF,TGTGCCTGGAGTCTTGTCCAAGAGACCCAGTACTTC
.,TRBJ1-1,.,TRBV5-5,CASSPRGGTEAFF,TGTGCCAGCAGCCCCCGGGGGGGCACTGAAGCTTTCTTT
TRBD2,TRBJ2-3,.,TRBV14,CASSQDTSSGRRTDTQYF,TGTGCCAGCAGCCAAGATACTAGCAGCGGGAGGCGGACAGATACGCAGTATTTT
TRBD1,TRBJ2-1,.,TRBV30,CAWSLDRVNEQFF,TGTGCCTGGAGTCTCGACAGGGTTAATGAGCAGTTCTTC
.,TRBJ2-5,.,TRBV7-9,CASSPVMGGNQYQETQYF,TGTGCCAGCAGCCCGGTTATGGGCGGGAACCAGTACCAAGAGACCCAGTACTTC
.,TRBJ1-2,.,TRBV30,CAYATAINYGYTF,TGTGCCTACGCGACAGCGATTAACTATGGCTACACCTTC
.,TRBJ1-1,once,TRBV2,CASTFGAGVTEAFF,TGTGCCAGCACCTTTGGGGCGGGGGTCACTGAAGCTTTCTTT
.,TRBJ2-5,few,TRBV18,CASSDIGGGAETQYF,TGTGCCAGCTCAGACATAGGAGGCGGGGCGGAGACCCAGTACTTC
TRBD2,TRBJ2-1,.,TRBV19,CASSILLAGGGNEQFF,TGTGCCAGTAGTATTCTTCTAGCGGGAGGTGGGAATGAGCAGTTCTTC
TRBD2,TRBJ2-5,.,TRBV27,CASSSRLAGVETQYF,TGTGCCAGCAGTTCCCGACTAGCGGGAGTTGAGACCCAGTACTTC
TRBD1,TRBJ1-1,.,TRBV6-5,CASSSGGKNTEAFF,TGTGCCAGCAGTTCAGGGGGCAAGAACACTGAAGCTTTCTTT
TRBD2,TRBJ2-3,.,TRBV19,CASRERERSRPLASTDTQYF,TGTGCCAGTAGGGAGCGGGAAAGGTCCCGACCCCTCGCTAGCACAGATACGCAGTATTTT
TRBD2,TRBJ2-4,.,TRBV9,CASSKTSGENIQYF,TGTGCCAGCAGCAAGACTAGCGGGGAAAACATTCAGTACTTC
TRBD2,TRBJ2-7,.,TRBV5-5,CASNGPSLGRAGAAEQYF,TGTGCCAGCAACGGCCCCTCATTGGGGAGGGCTGGAGCGGCCGAGCAGTACTTC
TRBD1,TRBJ1-5,.,TRBV27,CASSSMTGVGQPQHF,TGTGCCAGCAGTTCAATGACAGGGGTGGGTCAGCCCCAGCATTTT
.,TRBJ1-2,.,TRBV19,CASRQTSNYGYTF,TGTGCCAGTCGACAGACGTCTAACTATGGCTACACCTTC
.,TRBJ2-1,.,TRBV5-4,CASSLVSYNEQFF,TGTGCCAGCAGCTTGGTTTCTTACAATGAGCAGTTCTTC